This TCR beta chain came from a study of T cells in Graves' hyperthyroidism and ophthalmopathy. Background on the study: The authors collected peripheral blood at initial diagnosis, before any treatment.

Germline CDR1 SGHNT, CDR2 YENEEA. This CDR3 contains 14 residues. Trimming took off 7 bases at V and 6 bases at J, with 18 bases between the two ends. With respect to this clonotype: The antigen is undetermined.

Whole-study results and caveats: In the blood, most expanded thyroid clonotypes above 0.001 appeared as well.

Patients with uncontrolled infections, other autoimmune diseases, pregnancy or lactation were excluded. Diagnosis rested on symptoms, serum thyroxine and TRAb, thyroid ultrasound, and orbital computed tomography. TCR beta CDR3 sequences were amplified from RNA transcripts. The HTBI primer set drove a first-round RT-PCR of the TCR CDR3. TCRdb fed the multiplex PCR reads into MiXCR, producing one record per CDR3 protein. Of over 250,000 distinct CDR3 sequences in the sample, 20% to 25% were seen once. The J gene is TRBJ2-5, the V gene TRBV11-3; D may match TRBD1 or TRBD2 (5 bases each). Material for sequencing was blood. The origin of this receptor is a young man with Graves' ophthalmopathy. CDR3 loop: CASTQLGEEQTQYF. In DNA form, the CDR3 reads TGTGCCAGCACCCAACTGGGGGAAGAACAGACCCAGTACTTC.